Below, one T cell receptor beta chain is given with its context. The table lists this clonotype with a few counts. Its antigen has not been determined. Within one base of it there is no much larger clone, and no base qualities were kept. This entry comes from a study of T cell repertoires in cytomegalovirus infection (dated by TCRdb to the late 2010s). In the study overall: The peptide stimulations were aimed at well-studied HLA-B-restricted epitopes as well as recently identified HLA-C-restricted CMV epitopes, whose presentation resists viral immunomodulation. Donor HLA type was relevant to the analysis, as public TCR beta signatures indicated carriage of CMV infection together with the matching HLA type. What the work shows at the level of the full study, not this receptor alone: In the ex vivo response, HLA-C-restricted CMV-specific TCR beta clonotypes were dominant, and in two of eight donors the single most frequent clonotype came from this HLA-C-restricted group. In both this cohort and an independent roughly 330-donor cohort, the cumulative frequency of public TCR beta family members distinguished carriers of CMV infection plus the relevant HLA type.

The trim is 1 base for V and 3 bases for J, with a gap of 12 bases between the germline ends. There are 15 amino acids in the CDR3, from cysteine to phenylalanine inclusive. This entry keeps only the CDR3 DNA: 45 bases, framed from base 1. CDR1 and CDR2 (SEHNR, FQNEAQ) derive from the germline V gene (reference sequence). According to the study, the label for this sample's treatment or condition signals: in vitro stimulation with specific CMV peptide epitopes to enrich CMV-specific T cells. The instrument was an Illumina HiSeq 1500. Using fastp trimming at Q25 and MiXCR clonotype assembly, TCRdb reanalyzed the public sequencing data and kept in-frame beta chains. A single entry per CDR3 protein holds the most common genes and DNA from its merged rows. The sample data list 60,000 to 80,000 distinct CDR3 sequences, and 20% to 25% of these were observed just once. The top ten clones comprise about 69% of the sample.

The rearrangement joined TRBV7-9 to TRBJ1-2, and possibly TRBD1, on 6 matching bases. The receptor was derived from a human donor in good health (CMV status not recorded). Some clones in this sample may be carry-over from other donors' samples. Material: CD8+ T cells from cultured PBMCs, obtained from culture after CMV antigen stimulation. DNA sequence: TGTGCCAGCAGCTTAGATTACAGGGAGGACTATGGCTACACCTTC. This is translated as CASSLDYREDYGYTF.